The 14 T cell receptor beta chains in this list originate from one sample, sequenced in a study of blood T cell repertoires in COVID-19. The repertoire was sequenced with immunoSEQ multiplex PCR; TCRdb's copy has only in-frame clones and lacks some. The sample carries under 200,000 clones, more than 75% recorded once. Sequenced: peripheral blood. These receptor sequences come from a man younger than 30 with acute or convalescent COVID-19.

The chain has TRBV24-1 and TRBJ2-3; TRBD2 might be the D (6 bases). Trimming removed 4 bases from V and 5 bases from J, with 15 bases in between. Germline V gene data show CDR1 as KGHDR and CDR2 as SFDVKD. The CDR3 runs to 15 residues. The CDR3 loop reads CATSDLAEGRDTQYF. The CDR3 nucleotides read TGTGCCACCAGTGACTTAGCGGAGGGGAGAGATACGCAGTATTTT.

This chain uses TRBV27 with TRBJ1-1; a possible D gene is TRBD1 (6 bases). Trimming left V 8 bases short and J 0 bases short, with 16 bases between. The CDR3 totals 15 residues. CDR1 and CDR2 from the germline V gene are MNHEY and SMNVEV (reference sequence). The CDR3 loop reads CASFPYREMNTEAFF. Here the CDR3 DNA reads TGTGCCAGCTTCCCTTACAGGGAGATGAACACTGAAGCTTTCTTT.

This clone has just one count. The chain links TRBV27 to TRBJ2-1; 10 nucleotides align to TRBD2. There are 15 residues in the CDR3. The junction had 3 bases not matched to a gene; V was cut back by 4 bases and J by 3 bases. CDR1 and CDR2 from the germline V gene are MNHEY and SMNVEV (reference sequence). The CDR3 nucleotides are TGTGCCAGCAGTTACGGACTAGCGGTCTACAATGAGCAGTTCTTC. It is translated as CASSYGLAVYNEQFF.

The chain uses TRBV7-9 and TRBJ1-2, with D hard to call. The CDR3 is 13 amino acids. Trimming took 1 base from V and 8 from J, leaving 11 bases between them. The germline gives CDR1 SEHNR, CDR2 FQNEAQ (reference sequence). This chain's CDR3 is CASSLGRGHGYTF. CDR3 sequence (DNA): TGTGCCAGCAGCTTAGGGCGAGGGCACGGCTACACCTTC.

The V call is TRBV18, the J call TRBJ1-6, with 7 bases aligning to TRBD1. In germline, CDR1 is KGHSH, CDR2 LQKENI. V lost 2 bases to trimming and J lost 11 bases; unmatched junction nucleotides: 6. The CDR3 has 14 residues. CDR3 loop: CASSPDQGETPLHF. CDR3 nucleotides: TGTGCCAGCTCACCAGACCAGGGGGAGACACCCCTCCACTTT.

J is TRBJ2-5 and V is TRBV9, with D tentatively TRBD1 (5 bases). The CDR3 loop spans 17 amino acids. Trimming cost V 0 bases and J 7 bases, with 22 bases left between them. CDR1 and CDR2 (germline): SGDLS, YYNGEE. This CDR3 reads CASSVVRNRLYGGTQYF. The CDR3, as DNA: TGTGCCAGCAGCGTAGTTCGGAACAGGTTGTATGGCGGGACCCAGTACTTC. The full variable domain, with the rest looked up from reference TRBV9 and TRBJ2-5, is DSGVTQTPKHLITATGQRVTLRCSPRSGDLSVYWYQQSLDQGLQFLIQYYNGEERAKGNILERFSAQQFPDLHSELNLSSLELGDSALYFCASSVVRNRLYGGTQYFGPGTRLLVL.

This chain links TRBV2 with TRBJ2-5, with D possibly matching TRBD2 (5 bases). V was clipped by 7 bases and J by 9 bases, with 12 bases between them. The CDR3 loop spans 11 amino acids. Germline-derived CDR1 and CDR2 are SNHLY and FYNNEI. The CDR3 reads CASINAGAQYF. CDR3 DNA: TGTGCCAGCATTAACGCCGGGGCCCAGTACTTC.

The chain recombines TRBV6-5 with TRBJ1-2; D is ambiguous. This CDR3 contains 14 residues. Germline assignment: CDR1 MNHEY and CDR2 SVGAGI. The germline V and J ends were trimmed by 4 bases and 4 bases, with 13 bases remaining between them. The CDR3, as DNA: TGTGCCAGCAGTTCTGAGGCAGAGACCTATGGCTACACCTTC. This encodes CASSSEAETYGYTF.

The V gene is TRBV23-1, the J gene TRBJ2-3, with a possible D match to TRBD2 (6 bases). TRBV23-1 is marked as an open reading frame, function uncertain. The ends were cut back, 0 bases at V and 4 bases at J, with 14 bases in the middle. The CDR3 totals 16 residues. CDR3 loop: CASSQSITGAADTQYF. CDR3 sequence (DNA): TGCGCCAGCAGTCAATCGATAACGGGAGCAGCAGATACGCAGTATTTT.

The chain couples TRBV5-1 to TRBJ2-1; 15 positions agree with TRBD2. The V and J ends lost 5 bases and 7 bases, in that order; junction bases with no gene match: 10. CDR3 length: 17 amino acids. The germline CDR1 and CDR2 sequences are SGHRS and YFSETQ. The CDR3 here is CASRRTSGGAFLNEQFF. DNA for the CDR3: TGCGCCAGCAGGAGGACTAGCGGGGGGGCCTTCCTTAATGAGCAGTTCTTC. The entire variable domain, with the rest obtained from reference TRBV5-1 and TRBJ2-1, is as follows: KAGVTQTPRYLIKTRGQQVTLSCSPISGHRSVSWYQQTPGQGLQFLFEYFSETQRNKGNFPGRFSGRQFSNSRSEMNVSTLELGDSALYLCASRRTSGGAFLNEQFFGPGTRLTVL.

This clone was seen only once. V and J are TRBV3-1 (or the pseudogene TRBV3-2) and TRBJ1-2; TRBD1 might be the D (6 bases). The CDR3 is 14 residues long. Germline CDR1 reads LGHDT; CDR2 reads YNNKEL (reference sequence). The germline V and J ends were trimmed by 2 bases and 2 bases, with 9 bases remaining between them. CDR3 protein: CASSQRQANYGYTF. The CDR3 DNA is TGTGCCAGCAGCCAAAGACAGGCGAACTATGGCTACACCTTC.

This chain joins TRBV3-1 (or the pseudogene TRBV3-2) and TRBJ1-1; D gene unclear. Germline V gene data show CDR1 as LGHDT and CDR2 as YNNKEL (reference sequence). This CDR3 has 14 amino acids. Trimming took off 4 bases at V and 3 bases at J, with 12 bases between the two ends. In DNA, the CDR3 is TGTGCCAGCAGCCCCTACTTCCAGGACACTGAAGCTTTCTTT. Translating it yields CASSPYFQDTEAFF.

The chain is built from TRBV3-1 (or the pseudogene TRBV3-2) and TRBJ1-2, with D perhaps matching TRBD1 (5 bases). The CDR3 spans 15 residues. Trimming shortened V by 1 base and J by 10 bases, and 19 bases separated the two germline ends. The germline CDR1 and CDR2 sequences are LGHDT and YNNKEL (reference sequence). CDR3 sequence (DNA): TGTGCCAGCAGCCAAGCCGACAGAGCATTACTGAACTACACCTTC. Translating gives CASSQADRALLNYTF.

The chain links TRBV2 to TRBJ2-7, with D perhaps TRBD2 (6 bases). CDR1 is SNHLY and CDR2 is FYNNEI in the germline V gene. CDR3 length: 14 residues. Trimming removed 5 bases at V and 4 bases at J, with 15 bases between. The CDR3 nucleotides read TGTGCCAGCAGTCAGTCGGGACTCGCGTACGAGCAGTACTTC. Translation gives CASSQSGLAYEQYF.